One sample yielded the 16 T cell receptor beta chains listed below, sequenced in a study of T cell changes during pregnancy in multiple sclerosis. Produced via immunoSEQ multiplex PCR; TCRdb's table is partial and in-frame only. Among some 77,000 clones, 90% to 95% were seen once, and the ten largest hold 0.21%. Sequencing was performed on CD4+ T cells from peripheral blood mononuclear cells, taken before pregnancy. Receptors originate from a female donor with multiple sclerosis, enrolled in a pregnancy study.

The chain couples TRBV5-1 to TRBJ1-1; tentatively, D is TRBD1 (5 bases). The length of the CDR3 is 15 residues. Germline V CDR1 and CDR2: SGHRS, YFSETQ. V shed 4 bases and J shed 0 bases, with 13 bases lying between them. CDR3: CASSPSTAMNTEAFF. Here the CDR3 DNA reads TGCGCCAGCAGCCCCTCGACAGCCATGAACACTGAAGCTTTCTTT.

This clone showed up just once. The V gene is TRBV5-1, the J gene TRBJ2-2; no firm D call. The germline V gene encodes CDR1 SGHRS and CDR2 YFSETQ. The CDR3 contains 13 residues. Trimming took off 0 bases at V and 5 bases at J, with 5 bases between the two ends. DNA of the CDR3: TGCGCCAGCAGCTTGGACGGGACCGGGGAGCTGTTTTTT. Amino acids: CASSLDGTGELFF. The variable domain in full, with the rest retrieved from reference TRBV5-1 and TRBJ2-2, is KAGVTQTPRYLIKTRGQQVTLSCSPISGHRSVSWYQQTPGQGLQFLFEYFSETQRNKGNFPGRFSGRQFSNSRSEMNVSTLELGDSALYLCASSLDGTGELFFGEGSRLTVL.

The chain joins TRBV28 to TRBJ1-1; D not certain. Trimming stripped 0 bases from V and 2 bases from J, with 7 bases between. The CDR3 runs to 14 residues. In germline, CDR1 is MDHEN, CDR2 SYDVKM. The CDR3 nucleotides read TGTGCCAGCAGTTTATGGGCAGTTAACACTGAAGCTTTCTTT. It specifies CASSLWAVNTEAFF.

A single count supports this clone. The gene calls are TRBV9 and TRBJ2-1; D perhaps matches TRBD1 (6 bases). This CDR3 comprises 12 residues. The V gene's germline CDR1 is SGDLS and CDR2 YYNGEE. V was clipped by 7 bases and J by 2 bases, with 7 bases between them. The CDR3 DNA sequence: TGTGCCAGCGGGACACCCTACAATGAGCAGTTCTTC. Translated, it gives CASGTPYNEQFF.

The chain carries TRBV9 and TRBJ2-5; D might be TRBD1 (5 bases). V was clipped by 3 bases and J by 2 bases, with 14 bases between them. Per the germline V gene, CDR1 is SGDLS and CDR2 is YYNGEE. CDR3 size: 15 residues. The CDR3 DNA sequence: TGTGCCAGCAGCGAGGGGCTGGGGTTTCAAGAGACCCAGTACTTC. This translates into CASSEGLGFQETQYF.

The V and J genes are TRBV25-1 and TRBJ1-2, with unresolved D. This CDR3 is 13 amino acids long. The V end lost 6 bases, the J end lost 7 bases, and 15 bases lay between the germline ends. Germline CDR1 MGHDK, CDR2 SYGVNS. CDR3 in amino acids: CASRKELAVGYTF. In DNA, the CDR3 is TGTGCCAGCAGGAAAGAGTTGGCGGTTGGCTACACCTTC.

The CDR3 bases are TGTGCCAGCAGCTTAAAGGGGGCAGAGCAGCCCCAGCATTTT. Encoded protein: CASSLKGAEQPQHF. The chain combines TRBV7-2 with TRBJ1-5; TRBD1 aligns across 7 bases. The germline gives CDR1 SGHTA, CDR2 FQGNSA. The J segment lost 7 bases and the V segment lost 2 bases, leaving 5 bases of the junction unmatched. The CDR3 is made up of 14 amino acids.

This clone showed up just once. This rearrangement joins TRBV9 to TRBJ1-2; 8 positions agree with TRBD1. Germline V lookup: CDR1 SGDLS, CDR2 YYNGEE. V shed 0 bases and J 3 bases; nucleotides not matched to a gene: 10. CDR3 size: 17 residues. In DNA, the CDR3 is TGTGCCAGCAGCGTAGAGCCGTGGACAGGGACCCACTATGGCTACACCTTC. Translation: CASSVEPWTGTHYGYTF.

This chain connects TRBV5-4 to TRBJ1-2, with D uncertain. V was clipped by 4 bases and J by 8 bases, with 21 bases between them. The CDR3 is 15 amino acids. CDR1 is SGHNT, CDR2 YYREEE, per germline (reference sequence). CDR3 coding DNA: TGTGCCAGCAGCGCGGATGGTAAGGTGGTTAACGGCTACACCTTC. It is translated as CASSADGKVVNGYTF.

CDR3 sequence reads: CASSAYLGQGPQPQHF. DNA of the CDR3: TGTGCCAGTAGCGCGTACCTTGGACAGGGCCCTCAGCCCCAGCATTTT. The chain links TRBV19 to TRBJ1-5, with 8 positions matching TRBD1. J was trimmed by 6 bases and V by 6 bases; bases with no gene match: 13. There are 16 residues in the CDR3. From germline, CDR1 is LNHDA and CDR2 SQIVND (reference sequence).

V usage is TRBV18 and J usage is TRBJ2-7; 8 nucleotides align to TRBD2. This CDR3 comprises 16 residues. V trimming: 5 bases; J trimming: 3 bases; junction bases outside the gene matches: 12. Germline values: CDR1 KGHSH, CDR2 LQKENI. CDR3 sequence (DNA): TGTGCCAGCTCAACCACTTTACTAGCGGACCACTACGAGCAGTACTTC. Its translation is CASSTTLLADHYEQYF.

The chain couples TRBV18 to TRBJ1-1, with 11 nucleotides matching TRBD1. Unmatched junction bases numbered 5, after V lost 6 bases and J lost 11 bases. The CDR3 runs to 12 residues. Germline loops: CDR1 KGHSH, CDR2 LQKENI. The CDR3 here is CASSPGQGDAFF. CDR3 nucleotide sequence: TGTGCCAGCTCTCCGGGACAGGGGGATGCTTTCTTT.

CDR3 nucleotide sequence: TGTGCCAGCAGTGAACAGGTCTATGGCTACACCTTC. This translates into CASSEQVYGYTF. The V call is TRBV6-1, the J call TRBJ1-2; D gene unclear. Germline assignment: CDR1 MNHNS and CDR2 SASEGT. V was cut by 2 bases and J by 4 bases, with 5 bases left in between. This CDR3 spans 12 amino acids.

This chain connects TRBV28 to TRBJ1-1; possibly TRBD1 for D (6 bases). V was cut by 8 bases and J by 5 bases, with 12 bases left in between. Germline-derived CDR1 and CDR2 are MDHEN and SYDVKM. The length of the CDR3 is 12 residues. The CDR3 DNA sequence: TGTGCCAGCGCGGCAGGGGATACTGAAGCTTTCTTT. The encoded protein is CASAAGDTEAFF.

The V call is TRBV5-1, the J call TRBJ1-6; D not certain. V gave up 0 bases and J gave up 2 bases, with 6 bases separating them. CDR1 SGHRS and CDR2 YFSETQ come from the germline V gene. This CDR3 region has 15 residues. CDR3 nucleotide sequence: TGCGCCAGCAGCTTGGAAGCCCCCTATAATTCACCCCTCCACTTT. Its protein product is CASSLEAPYNSPLHF. Full variable domain (remainder filled in from reference TRBV5-1 and TRBJ1-6): KAGVTQTPRYLIKTRGQQVTLSCSPISGHRSVSWYQQTPGQGLQFLFEYFSETQRNKGNFPGRFSGRQFSNSRSEMNVSTLELGDSALYLCASSLEAPYNSPLHFGNGTRLTVT.

The chain couples TRBV5-1 to TRBJ2-5; 7 bases are a match to TRBD1. The CDR3 is 14 residues long. Unmatched junction bases numbered 4, after V lost 0 bases and J lost 5 bases. CDR1 is SGHRS, CDR2 YFSETQ, per germline. Here the CDR3 reads CASSLGRGTETQYF. The CDR3 DNA follows: TGCGCCAGCAGCTTGGGCAGGGGGACGGAGACCCAGTACTTC.